A selection of T cell receptor beta chains follows, all from one sample in a study of tumor-infiltrating lymphocytes in localized non-small cell lung cancer. This table comes from immunoSEQ multiplex PCR, and its TCRdb copy is limited to in-frame clones, with some not included. The sample holds approximately 7,200 clones, about two thirds seen once. Material for sequencing was lung tumor tissue. These receptors originate from a human donor with non-small cell lung cancer. Each CDR3 is given with its conserved first and last residue. The D gene is left open where the match is weak.

CASSVGQSNQPQHF TGTGCCAGCAGCGTGGGACAGAGCAATCAGCCCCAGCATTTT TRBD1 TRBJ1-5 TRBV2
CASSPPGRTYEQYF TGTGCCAGCAGTCCCCCCGGACGGACCTACGAGCAGTACTTC . TRBJ2-7 TRBV5-6
CASSLPRTGELFF TGTGCCAGCAGCTTACCCCGCACCGGGGAGCTGTTTTTT . TRBJ2-2 TRBV11-2
CASSFSGRETQYF TGTGCCAGCAGCTTCTCAGGAAGAGAGACCCAGTACTTC . TRBJ2-5 TRBV7-9
CASSSPPNTEAFF TGTGCCAGCAGTTCTCCACCTAACACTGAAGCTTTCTTT . TRBJ1-1 TRBV6-6
CASSLVEVSYEQYF TGTGCCAGCAGCTTAGTCGAGGTCTCCTACGAGCAGTACTTC . TRBJ2-7 TRBV7-6
CASSEPDRFLDYGYTF TGCGCCAGCAGTGAGCCGGACAGGTTCCTTGACTATGGCTACACCTTC TRBD1 TRBJ1-2 TRBV10-1
CASSLAGAYNEQFF TGTGCCAGCAGTCTAGCGGGAGCTTACAATGAGCAGTTCTTC TRBD2 TRBJ2-1 TRBV28
CASSSGGGLSYNEQFF TGTGCCAGCAGCTCAGGAGGAGGCCTCTCCTACAATGAGCAGTTCTTC . TRBJ2-1 TRBV7-9
CASSPRGAGELFF TGTGCCAGTAGTCCCCGGGGGGCCGGGGAGCTGTTTTTT TRBD2 TRBJ2-2 TRBV19
CASSRPVDGGANYGYTF TGTGCCAGTAGTAGACCAGTGGACGGCGGAGCTAACTATGGCTACACCTTC . TRBJ1-2 TRBV19
CASSEGYLQETQYF TGTGCCAGCAGTGAGGGTTATTTACAAGAGACCCAGTACTTC . TRBJ2-5 TRBV2